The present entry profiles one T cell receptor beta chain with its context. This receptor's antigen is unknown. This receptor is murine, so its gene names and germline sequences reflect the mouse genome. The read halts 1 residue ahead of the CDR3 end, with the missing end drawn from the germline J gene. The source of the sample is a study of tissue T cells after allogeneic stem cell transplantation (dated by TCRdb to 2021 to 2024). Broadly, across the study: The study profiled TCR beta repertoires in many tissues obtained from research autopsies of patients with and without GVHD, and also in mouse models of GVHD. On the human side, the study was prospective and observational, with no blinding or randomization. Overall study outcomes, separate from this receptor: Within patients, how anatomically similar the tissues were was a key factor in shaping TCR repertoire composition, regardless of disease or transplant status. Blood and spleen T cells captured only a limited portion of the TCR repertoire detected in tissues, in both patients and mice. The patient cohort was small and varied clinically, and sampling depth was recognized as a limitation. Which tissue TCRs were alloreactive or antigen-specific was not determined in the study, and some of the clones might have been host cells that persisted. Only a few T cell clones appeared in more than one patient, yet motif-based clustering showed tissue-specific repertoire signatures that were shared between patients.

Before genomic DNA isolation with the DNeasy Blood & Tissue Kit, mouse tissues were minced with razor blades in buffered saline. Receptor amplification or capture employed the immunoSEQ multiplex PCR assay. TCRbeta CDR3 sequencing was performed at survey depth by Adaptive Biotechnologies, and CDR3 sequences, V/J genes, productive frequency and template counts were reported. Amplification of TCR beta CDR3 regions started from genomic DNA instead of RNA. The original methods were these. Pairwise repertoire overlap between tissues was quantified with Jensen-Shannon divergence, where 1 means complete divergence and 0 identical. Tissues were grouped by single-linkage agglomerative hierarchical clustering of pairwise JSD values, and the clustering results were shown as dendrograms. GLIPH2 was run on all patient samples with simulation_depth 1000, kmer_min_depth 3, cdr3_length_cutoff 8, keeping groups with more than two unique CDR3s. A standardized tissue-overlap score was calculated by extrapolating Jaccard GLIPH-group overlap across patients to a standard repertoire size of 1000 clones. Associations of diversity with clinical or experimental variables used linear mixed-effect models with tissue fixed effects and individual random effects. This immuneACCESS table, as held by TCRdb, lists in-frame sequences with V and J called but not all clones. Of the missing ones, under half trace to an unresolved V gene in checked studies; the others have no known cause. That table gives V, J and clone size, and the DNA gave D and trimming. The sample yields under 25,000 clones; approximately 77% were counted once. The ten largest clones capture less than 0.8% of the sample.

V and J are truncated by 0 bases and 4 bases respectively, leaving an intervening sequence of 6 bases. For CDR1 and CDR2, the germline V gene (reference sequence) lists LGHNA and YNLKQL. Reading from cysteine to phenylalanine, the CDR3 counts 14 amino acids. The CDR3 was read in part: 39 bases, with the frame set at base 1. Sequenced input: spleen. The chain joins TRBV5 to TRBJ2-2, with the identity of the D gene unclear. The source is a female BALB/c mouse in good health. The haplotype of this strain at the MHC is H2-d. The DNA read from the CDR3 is TGTGCCAGCAGCCAAGATACTGTCACCGGGCAGCTCTAC. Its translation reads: CASSQDTVTGQLY. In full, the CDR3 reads CASSQDTVTGQLYF.